These T cell receptor beta chains were read from a single sample in a study of blood T cell repertoires in COVID-19. TCRdb keeps only in-frame clones here, not all; method: immunoSEQ multiplex PCR. The sample comprises some 240,000 clones, around 83% of which are singletons, and 5.2% rests with the top ten. Sequencing input: peripheral blood. These receptors all stem from a woman aged 65 to 85 with COVID-19, enrolled during active disease. Each CDR3 is given with its conserved first and last residue. Each record gives: D gene, V gene, clone size, J gene, CDR3 DNA, CDR3 protein. D genes are given only for firm matches. Part of the rows lack a size; the others show once, few, many or a class for expanded clones.

d_call: -
v_call: TRBV29-1
clone_size: few
j_call: TRBJ2-2
cdr3_nt: TGCAGCGTTTCCGAGGCCGGGGAGCTGTTTTTT
cdr3_aa: CSVSEAGELFF

d_call: TRBD1
v_call: TRBV28
clone_size: -
j_call: TRBJ1-2
cdr3_nt: TGTGCCAGCAGTTCGCAGGGGGAGGATGGCTACACCTTC
cdr3_aa: CASSSQGEDGYTF

d_call: -
v_call: TRBV28
clone_size: -
j_call: TRBJ2-7
cdr3_nt: TGTGCCAGCATCGGCTTTGGGGGGGGGCCCTCCTACGAGCAGTACTTC
cdr3_aa: CASIGFGGGPSYEQYF

d_call: TRBD1
v_call: TRBV27
clone_size: -
j_call: TRBJ2-5
cdr3_nt: TGTGCCAGCAGTTTAAGGGGGCGCATAGAGACCCAGTACTTC
cdr3_aa: CASSLRGRIETQYF

d_call: TRBD1
v_call: TRBV7-8
clone_size: -
j_call: TRBJ1-2
cdr3_nt: TGTGCCAGCAGCTTAAACTCCGGGACAGCGAACACCTTC
cdr3_aa: CASSLNSGTANTF

d_call: TRBD1
v_call: TRBV7-2
clone_size: -
j_call: TRBJ1-1
cdr3_nt: TGTGCCAGCAGCTTATCCAGGGGGTTTACTGAAGCTTTCTTT
cdr3_aa: CASSLSRGFTEAFF

d_call: -
v_call: TRBV21-1
clone_size: once
j_call: TRBJ1-2
cdr3_nt: TGTGCCAGCAGCAAAGGGAAAGGGGCCTCTAACTATGGCTACACCTTC
cdr3_aa: CASSKGKGASNYGYTF

d_call: TRBD2
v_call: TRBV6-6
clone_size: -
j_call: TRBJ2-1
cdr3_nt: TGTGCCAGCAGTTCTGGGAGGGCCTTCGCGGATGAGCAGTTCTTC
cdr3_aa: CASSSGRAFADEQFF

d_call: -
v_call: TRBV15
clone_size: -
j_call: TRBJ1-5
cdr3_nt: TGTGCCACCAGCAGAGAGCTAAATCAGCCCCAGCATTTT
cdr3_aa: CATSRELNQPQHF

d_call: -
v_call: TRBV4-3
clone_size: -
j_call: TRBJ2-2
cdr3_nt: TGCGCCAGCAGCCAGGGGAGAGGGGAGCTGTTTTTT
cdr3_aa: CASSQGRGELFF

d_call: -
v_call: TRBV18
clone_size: -
j_call: TRBJ1-5
cdr3_nt: TGTGCCAGCTCACCTGTGGGGCAGCTCTCTCAGCCCCAGCATTTT
cdr3_aa: CASSPVGQLSQPQHF

d_call: TRBD2
v_call: TRBV5-6
clone_size: -
j_call: TRBJ2-1
cdr3_nt: TGTGCCAGCAGCTGGGGACTAGCGGGAGGTAATGAGCAGTTCTTC
cdr3_aa: CASSWGLAGGNEQFF

d_call: TRBD1
v_call: TRBV5-1
clone_size: -
j_call: TRBJ1-4
cdr3_nt: TGCGCCAGCAGCGTGACAGGGAATCCTAATGAAAAACTGTTTTTT
cdr3_aa: CASSVTGNPNEKLFF

d_call: -
v_call: TRBV28
clone_size: -
j_call: TRBJ2-5
cdr3_nt: TGTGCCAGCAGTTCGAGCGACCTCAGGGTTTCAGTGAAGACCCAGTACTTC
cdr3_aa: CASSSSDLRVSVKTQYF

d_call: -
v_call: TRBV5-8
clone_size: -
j_call: TRBJ2-3
cdr3_nt: TGTGCCAGCAGCCCCGACACAGGCGCCCGTGGGAATACGCAGTATTTT
cdr3_aa: CASSPDTGARGNTQYF

d_call: -
v_call: TRBV5-1
clone_size: -
j_call: TRBJ1-2
cdr3_nt: TGCGCCAGCAGCTTCGCCAGGGTAGAAAGCTATGGCTACACCTTC
cdr3_aa: CASSFARVESYGYTF

d_call: -
v_call: TRBV6-4
clone_size: once
j_call: TRBJ1-2
cdr3_nt: TGTGCCAGCAGTGAAGGGGGGGCGTATGGCTACACCTTC
cdr3_aa: CASSEGGAYGYTF

d_call: -
v_call: TRBV30
clone_size: -
j_call: TRBJ1-2
cdr3_nt: TGTGCCTGGAAGCGACAGGCCCTCTATGGCTACACCTTC
cdr3_aa: CAWKRQALYGYTF

d_call: TRBD2
v_call: TRBV18
clone_size: -
j_call: TRBJ2-7
cdr3_nt: TGTGCCAGCTCATCCGGGAACCAGCGGGACCCCTACGAGCAGTACTTC
cdr3_aa: CASSSGNQRDPYEQYF

d_call: TRBD1
v_call: TRBV29-1
clone_size: -
j_call: TRBJ1-1
cdr3_nt: TGCAGCGTCAACAGGGGGACCAACACTGAAGCTTTCTTT
cdr3_aa: CSVNRGTNTEAFF

d_call: -
v_call: TRBV16
clone_size: -
j_call: TRBJ1-1
cdr3_nt: TGTGCCAGCAGCCAATCCGCAGGGAACACTGAAGCTTTCTTT
cdr3_aa: CASSQSAGNTEAFF

d_call: TRBD1
v_call: TRBV6-5
clone_size: few
j_call: TRBJ2-7
cdr3_nt: TGTGCCAGCAGTCAGGACAGGGGCCTCTACGAGCAGTACTTC
cdr3_aa: CASSQDRGLYEQYF

d_call: -
v_call: TRBV5-1
clone_size: -
j_call: TRBJ1-5
cdr3_nt: TGCGCCAGCAGCTTGTCAGGGGCAGGGCAGCCCCAGCATTTT
cdr3_aa: CASSLSGAGQPQHF

d_call: TRBD1
v_call: TRBV3-1/TRBV3-2
clone_size: -
j_call: TRBJ1-5
cdr3_nt: TGTGCCAGCAGCCAAGTTGTGGGGGGACAGGGGCCCCAGCATTTT
cdr3_aa: CASSQVVGGQGPQHF

d_call: TRBD1
v_call: TRBV7-8
clone_size: -
j_call: TRBJ1-2
cdr3_nt: TGTGCCAGCAGCACGACAGGGAGAGGGGACTATGGCTACACCTTC
cdr3_aa: CASSTTGRGDYGYTF

d_call: -
v_call: TRBV11-2
clone_size: once
j_call: TRBJ1-1
cdr3_nt: TGTGCCAGCAGCCATCCCCGATCCGGTGCTTTCTTT
cdr3_aa: CASSHPRSGAFF

d_call: TRBD2
v_call: TRBV4-3
clone_size: -
j_call: TRBJ2-1
cdr3_nt: TGCGCCAGCGGATTAACTAGCGGGAGTTTCAGTGAGCAGTTCTTC
cdr3_aa: CASGLTSGSFSEQFF

d_call: -
v_call: TRBV29-1
clone_size: -
j_call: TRBJ2-2
cdr3_nt: TGCAGCGTTGGGGCGACAGGAGGTACGAACACCGGGGAGCTGTTTTTT
cdr3_aa: CSVGATGGTNTGELFF

d_call: TRBD2
v_call: TRBV5-6
clone_size: -
j_call: TRBJ2-1
cdr3_nt: TGTGCCAGCAGCTTGGTCTCTAGCGGGAGGTATGAGCAGTTCTTC
cdr3_aa: CASSLVSSGRYEQFF

d_call: -
v_call: TRBV6-1
clone_size: -
j_call: TRBJ1-5
cdr3_nt: TGTGCCAGCAGTGAAGAGAGGGGGAATCAGCCCCAGCATTTT
cdr3_aa: CASSEERGNQPQHF

d_call: TRBD1
v_call: TRBV7-9
clone_size: -
j_call: TRBJ2-5
cdr3_nt: TGTGCCAGCAGCCCGACAGGGGGCACACAAGAGACCCAGTACTTC
cdr3_aa: CASSPTGGTQETQYF

d_call: -
v_call: TRBV28
clone_size: -
j_call: TRBJ1-3
cdr3_nt: TGTGCCAGCAGTGGGACGCGGGGCGGAAACACCATATATTTT
cdr3_aa: CASSGTRGGNTIYF

d_call: -
v_call: TRBV2
clone_size: -
j_call: TRBJ2-5
cdr3_nt: TGTGCCAGCAGTGAAATGGGCGTGTACTTC
cdr3_aa: CASSEMGVYF

d_call: TRBD2
v_call: TRBV7-2
clone_size: once
j_call: TRBJ2-7
cdr3_nt: TGTGCCAGCAGCTTAGAGGCGGCGGGAGTGGGCGAGCAGTACTTC
cdr3_aa: CASSLEAAGVGEQYF

d_call: -
v_call: TRBV20-1
clone_size: -
j_call: TRBJ2-7
cdr3_nt: TGCAGTGCTACTCAGGGAAGCGAGCAGTACTTC
cdr3_aa: CSATQGSEQYF

d_call: TRBD1
v_call: TRBV6-6
clone_size: -
j_call: TRBJ1-6
cdr3_nt: TGTGCCAGCCTTACAGGGGTTTATACGTCACCCCTCCACTTT
cdr3_aa: CASLTGVYTSPLHF

d_call: -
v_call: TRBV4-1
clone_size: -
j_call: TRBJ1-5
cdr3_nt: TGCGCCAGCAGCCAAGTTTATAGAACGGCCCAGCATTTT
cdr3_aa: CASSQVYRTAQHF

d_call: -
v_call: TRBV28
clone_size: -
j_call: TRBJ1-6
cdr3_nt: TGTGCCAGCAGTGGGGGGAGGGATTATAATTCACCCCTCCACTTT
cdr3_aa: CASSGGRDYNSPLHF

d_call: TRBD1
v_call: TRBV27
clone_size: -
j_call: TRBJ1-1
cdr3_nt: TGTGCCAGCAGCTTGGACAGGGCGAACACTGAAGCTTTCTTT
cdr3_aa: CASSLDRANTEAFF

d_call: -
v_call: TRBV9
clone_size: -
j_call: TRBJ2-1
cdr3_nt: TGTGCCAGCAGCGCGGACAGTCTGGGGCAGAATGAGCAGTTCTTC
cdr3_aa: CASSADSLGQNEQFF

d_call: TRBD1
v_call: TRBV24-1
clone_size: few
j_call: TRBJ1-2
cdr3_nt: TGTGCCACCAGGGGGGACAGTCCTCGCTACACCTTC
cdr3_aa: CATRGDSPRYTF

d_call: TRBD2
v_call: TRBV7-6
clone_size: -
j_call: TRBJ2-5
cdr3_nt: TGTGCCAGCAGCTTACTGGGACTAGCGGGAGGGGGAGAGACCCAGTACTTC
cdr3_aa: CASSLLGLAGGGETQYF

d_call: TRBD1
v_call: TRBV5-1
clone_size: -
j_call: TRBJ1-5
cdr3_nt: TGCGCCAGCAGCTTAGGGGACAGGGAGGGTCAGCCCCAGCATTTT
cdr3_aa: CASSLGDREGQPQHF

d_call: TRBD2
v_call: TRBV7-2
clone_size: -
j_call: TRBJ2-5
cdr3_nt: TGTGCCAGCAGCTCTCAGGGGAGCGGGAGGGGAGAGACCCAGTACTTC
cdr3_aa: CASSSQGSGRGETQYF

d_call: TRBD1
v_call: TRBV5-1
clone_size: -
j_call: TRBJ1-2
cdr3_nt: TGCGCCAGCAGCTGGACAGGATCTGACTATGGCTACACCTTC
cdr3_aa: CASSWTGSDYGYTF

d_call: -
v_call: TRBV14
clone_size: -
j_call: TRBJ2-3
cdr3_nt: TGTGCCAGCAGACCAACAGGGACAGATACGCAGTATTTT
cdr3_aa: CASRPTGTDTQYF

d_call: -
v_call: TRBV3-1/TRBV3-2
clone_size: -
j_call: TRBJ1-4
cdr3_nt: TGTGCCAGCAAAGGGAGGGGCTTAAATGAAAAACTGTTTTTT
cdr3_aa: CASKGRGLNEKLFF

d_call: TRBD2
v_call: TRBV28
clone_size: -
j_call: TRBJ2-3
cdr3_nt: TGTGCCAGCAGTTGGACTAGCGGGAGCCCAACAGATACGCAGTATTTT
cdr3_aa: CASSWTSGSPTDTQYF

d_call: -
v_call: TRBV5-4
clone_size: -
j_call: TRBJ2-7
cdr3_nt: TGTGCCAGCAGCTACGGGGTTTCCTACGAGCAGTACTTC
cdr3_aa: CASSYGVSYEQYF

d_call: TRBD2
v_call: TRBV7-8
clone_size: -
j_call: TRBJ2-5
cdr3_nt: TGTGCCAGCAGCTTAAGGGCGGGAGGGTTAATGGAGACCCAGTACTTC
cdr3_aa: CASSLRAGGLMETQYF

d_call: TRBD1
v_call: TRBV5-1
clone_size: -
j_call: TRBJ1-1
cdr3_nt: TGCGCCAGCAGCCAGGCGGACAGGGTCACTGAAGCTTTCTTT
cdr3_aa: CASSQADRVTEAFF

d_call: -
v_call: TRBV27
clone_size: -
j_call: TRBJ1-6
cdr3_nt: TGTGCCAGCAGTTTATTTTATAATAATTCACCCCTCCACTTT
cdr3_aa: CASSLFYNNSPLHF

d_call: -
v_call: TRBV6-5
clone_size: -
j_call: TRBJ1-4
cdr3_nt: TGTGCCAGCACTCTAACAGCCAATAACGAAAAACTGTTTTTT
cdr3_aa: CASTLTANNEKLFF

d_call: -
v_call: TRBV5-4
clone_size: -
j_call: TRBJ2-3
cdr3_nt: TGTGCCAGCAGCTTGAGAATCCGGGCCGAGGGAGATACGCAGTATTTT
cdr3_aa: CASSLRIRAEGDTQYF

d_call: TRBD1
v_call: TRBV19
clone_size: -
j_call: TRBJ1-1
cdr3_nt: TGTGCCAGTAGAGGGGGCCTGAACACTGAAGCTTTCTTT
cdr3_aa: CASRGGLNTEAFF

d_call: -
v_call: TRBV19
clone_size: -
j_call: TRBJ1-6
cdr3_nt: TGTGCCAGTAGGCCCCTAGGAAGCCTGCATTCACCCCTCCACTTT
cdr3_aa: CASRPLGSLHSPLHF

d_call: TRBD1
v_call: TRBV9
clone_size: -
j_call: TRBJ1-2
cdr3_nt: TGTGCCAGCAGCCTCGACAGGGCGGAGGGCTACACCTTC
cdr3_aa: CASSLDRAEGYTF